This T cell receptor beta chain was documented in a study of T cells in Graves' hyperthyroidism and ophthalmopathy (dated by TCRdb to the late 2010s). Regarding the study in general: Peripheral blood was sampled at the time of initial diagnosis, prior to any treatment. In addition, the study compared T-cell repertoires in thyroid tissue and in blood from roughly six Graves' hyperthyroidism patients. The paper describes TCR Vbeta CDR3 sequencing of around 140 peripheral blood samples, made up of 43 ophthalmopathy patients, around 78 hyperthyroidism patients and approximately 17 progressor patients. Prospective prediction of ophthalmopathy was tested in an independent validation cohort of fewer than 20 hyperthyroidism patients and roughly 16 patients who later progressed to ophthalmopathy. To identify distinguishing TCR V-J signatures, a discovery cohort of about a hundred patients was used, comprising some 45 with Graves' ophthalmopathy and 55 to 65 with stable Graves' hyperthyroidism. For training and testing, the 100 or so patients in the discovery cohort were randomly divided in a 7:3 ratio. Following sampling, methimazole starting at 30 mg daily was given to hyperthyroidism patients, and high-dose intravenous methylprednisolone was given to ophthalmopathy patients. The study at large found these results: No statistical method was used to set the sample size in advance, and investigators knew the group allocation. In validation, the model predicted progression to ophthalmopathy a median of around six months before onset, with approximately 70% sensitivity and 72.22% specificity. A model built on a 13 V-J signature distinguished ophthalmopathy from stable hyperthyroidism, reaching about 88% sensitivity and 81.08% specificity in cross-validation and 80%/75% in testing. Most expanded thyroid clonotypes (frequency above 0.001) were also detected in blood, suggesting blood repertoires may reflect thyroid immune responses.

Stable Graves' hyperthyroidism was defined as the absence of progression to ophthalmopathy over 18 months of follow-up. Hyperthyroidism patients were newly diagnosed, had a disease duration of under 2 months, and were aged 18 to 65 years. Exclusion was applied to patients with uncontrolled infections, other autoimmune diseases, pregnancy or lactation. Diagnoses were based on clinical symptoms, serum thyroxine and TRAb, thyroid ultrasound and orbital computed tomography. PBMCs were separated from about 10 ml of fresh peripheral blood using Ficoll-Paque density gradient centrifugation. Trizol reagent was used to extract total RNA, and RNA quality was then checked on an Agilent 2100 Bioanalyzer. The TCR beta CDR3 regions were amplified from RNA transcripts. The TCR CDR3 was subjected to a first round of RT-PCR using the HTBI primer set and the Qiagen OneStep RT-PCR kit. The libraries were constructed in a second round of multiplex PCR and then size-selected and purified. Libraries were sequenced paired-end with 100 bp reads on an Illumina HiSeq2000. As for the authors' bioinformatics: SOAPnuke was used to process the raw data, removing reads that contained adapters or uncalled bases, had a mean Phred below 15, or lacked an exact match to the constant primer or identifier. COPE v1.2.5 was used to merge the high-quality paired reads, and each unique nucleotide sequence was defined as a clonotype. MiTCR v1.1 was used to align clonotypes to the IMGT TRBV, TRBD and TRBJ reference segments. The analysis included only V-J combinations with a frequency above 0.0001, which together covered 99% to 99.2% of the repertoires. A TCS score was defined as the ratio between F50 (clonal expansion) and ExV (chaos), using BLOSUM62-based TCRdist between CDR3 peptides within each V-J. Welch's t-statistics and random forest reduced roughly 540 V-J features to some 14, which were used in a naive Bayes classifier (R e1071). TCRdb itself trimmed the public reads at Q25 with fastp, ran MiXCR and retained productive beta chains. Rows matching on CDR3 protein sequence are summarized as one entry with the most common DNA and genes. The authors' filters were not applied to this entry. This sample has around 520,000 distinct CDR3 sequences in its table, and about 14% of those were observed once. Of the sample, approximately 15% is held by the ten largest clones.

The CDR3 goes from the cysteine to the phenylalanine over 15 residues. Left in the record is the CDR3 DNA by itself, 45 bases read in frame from the first base. From a lookup of the germline V gene, CDR1 and CDR2 are MNHNS and SASEGT. Concerning this clonotype itself: The target of this receptor is not known. A much larger clone lies a single base off, so this may be a read error.

Recombination joined TRBV6-1 with TRBJ2-5, with the D gene too uncertain to name. The sequenced sample was blood. The TCR comes from a woman aged 40 to 50 with Graves' hyperthyroidism. The nucleotide sequence is given as TGTGCCGGCAGTACCCGGGCAGCGCGTCGAGAGACCCAGTACTTC. Translation gives CAGSTRAARRETQYF.